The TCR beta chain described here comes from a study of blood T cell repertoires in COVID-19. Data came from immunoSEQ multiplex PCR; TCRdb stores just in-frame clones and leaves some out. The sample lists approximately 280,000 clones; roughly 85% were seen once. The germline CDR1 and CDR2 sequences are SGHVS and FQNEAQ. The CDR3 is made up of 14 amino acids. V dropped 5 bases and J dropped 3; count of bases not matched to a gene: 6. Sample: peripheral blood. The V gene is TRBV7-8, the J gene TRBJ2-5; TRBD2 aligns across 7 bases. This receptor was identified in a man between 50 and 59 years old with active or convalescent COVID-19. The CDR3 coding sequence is TGTGCCAGCAGCCCATGGGGGGGGAAAGAGACCCAGTACTTC. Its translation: CASSPWGGKETQYF.